The 5 T cell receptor beta chains below come from one sample, sequenced in a study of cytomegalovirus exposure and HLA in healthy donors. It was with 60 Vbeta and 13 Jbeta primers that the PCR ran. Some clones are missing from TCRdb's copy, which holds only in-frame ones; the method was immunoSEQ multiplex PCR. Here the sample spans 69,000 or so clones, roughly three quarters being singletons. Sequences were obtained from PBMCs. The receptors here all came from a young man in good health and CMV-seronegative.

This rearrangement joins TRBV7-9 to TRBJ2-1, with D perhaps matching TRBD1 (6 bases). From germline, CDR1 is SEHNR and CDR2 FQNEAQ (reference sequence). V was cut by 7 bases and J by 1 base, with 17 bases left in between. The CDR3 spans 16 residues. CDR3 loop: CASTKSPRGSYNEQFF. The CDR3 nucleotides are TGTGCCAGCACCAAGAGTCCGAGGGGGTCCTACAATGAGCAGTTCTTC.

The sample holds a few counts of this clone. This chain links TRBV7-2 with TRBJ1-4, with D possibly matching TRBD1 (5 bases). Germline V gene lookup returns CDR1 SGHTA and CDR2 FQGNSA. CDR3 length: 15 amino acids. V lost 4 bases, J lost 7 bases, and 16 bases lay in between. This CDR3 is CASSYTSGFSEKLFF. In DNA, the CDR3 is TGTGCCAGCAGCTATACTTCAGGGTTTAGTGAAAAACTGTTTTTT.

The V and J genes are TRBV19 and TRBJ1-1, with D unclear. CDR1 is LNHDA and CDR2 is SQIVND in the germline V gene (reference sequence). With 7 bases removed from V and 3 bases from J, the gap between germline ends came to 6 bases. The CDR3 is 11 residues long. The CDR3 DNA reads as TGTGCCAGTACGGGGTACACTGAAGCTTTCTTT. Residues: CASTGYTEAFF.

The rearrangement links TRBV4-3 to TRBJ2-2; tentatively, D is TRBD1 (6 bases). Trimming removed 4 bases at V and 6 bases at J, with 15 bases between. The germline V gene encodes CDR1 LGHNA and CDR2 YSLEER. There are 15 residues in the CDR3. The CDR3 sequence is CASSRAGDPSGELFF. As DNA, the CDR3 is TGCGCCAGCAGCCGAGCAGGGGATCCGTCCGGGGAGCTGTTTTTT.

This clone came up once. This sequence joins TRBV5-6 and TRBJ2-3; 8 bases agree with TRBD2. Per germline, CDR1 SGHDT and CDR2 YYEEEE. After removal of 2 bases from V and 3 bases from J, the junction contained 8 bases not matched to a gene. This CDR3 has 16 residues. The CDR3 sequence is CASSFPGASGTDTQYF. The CDR3 DNA sequence: TGTGCCAGCAGCTTCCCTGGGGCTAGCGGGACAGATACGCAGTATTTT.